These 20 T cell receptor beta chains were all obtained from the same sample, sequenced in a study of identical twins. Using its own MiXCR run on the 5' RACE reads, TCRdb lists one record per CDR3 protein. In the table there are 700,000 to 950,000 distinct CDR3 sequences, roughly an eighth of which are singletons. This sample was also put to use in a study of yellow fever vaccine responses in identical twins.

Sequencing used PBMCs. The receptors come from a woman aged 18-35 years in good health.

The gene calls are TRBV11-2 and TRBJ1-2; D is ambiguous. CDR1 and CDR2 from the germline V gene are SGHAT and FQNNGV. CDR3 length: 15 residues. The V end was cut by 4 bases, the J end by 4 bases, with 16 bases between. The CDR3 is CASSSPDHRLYGYTF. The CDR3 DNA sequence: TGTGCCAGCAGCTCCCCGGACCATAGGCTCTATGGCTACACCTTC.

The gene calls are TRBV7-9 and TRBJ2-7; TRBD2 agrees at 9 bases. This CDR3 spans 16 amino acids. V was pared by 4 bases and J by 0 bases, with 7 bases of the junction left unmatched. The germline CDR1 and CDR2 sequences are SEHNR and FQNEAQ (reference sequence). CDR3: CASSSGLATSSYEQYF. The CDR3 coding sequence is TGTGCCAGCAGCTCCGGACTAGCGACTAGCTCCTACGAGCAGTACTTC.

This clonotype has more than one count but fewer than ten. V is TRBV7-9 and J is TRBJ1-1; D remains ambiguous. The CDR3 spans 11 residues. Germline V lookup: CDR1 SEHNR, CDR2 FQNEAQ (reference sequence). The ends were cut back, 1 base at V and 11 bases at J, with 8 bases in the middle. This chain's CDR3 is CASSLGLGAFF. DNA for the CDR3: TGTGCCAGCAGCTTAGGTCTTGGGGCTTTCTTT.

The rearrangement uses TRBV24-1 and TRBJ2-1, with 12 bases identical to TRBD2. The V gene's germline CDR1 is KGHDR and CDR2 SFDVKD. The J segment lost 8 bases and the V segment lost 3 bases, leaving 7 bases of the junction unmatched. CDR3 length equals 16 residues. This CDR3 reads CATSDPLAGGPHEQFF. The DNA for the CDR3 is TGTGCCACCAGTGATCCCCTAGCGGGAGGGCCACATGAGCAGTTCTTC.

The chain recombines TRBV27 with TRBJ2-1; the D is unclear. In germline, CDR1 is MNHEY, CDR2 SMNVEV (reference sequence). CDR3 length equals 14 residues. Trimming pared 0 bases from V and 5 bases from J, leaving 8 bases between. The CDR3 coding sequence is TGTGCCAGCAGTTTATCAGACACGAACAATGAGCAGTTCTTC. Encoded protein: CASSLSDTNNEQFF.

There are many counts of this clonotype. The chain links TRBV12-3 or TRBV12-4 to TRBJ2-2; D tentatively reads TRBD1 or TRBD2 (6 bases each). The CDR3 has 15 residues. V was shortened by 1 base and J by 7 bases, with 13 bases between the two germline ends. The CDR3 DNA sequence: TGTGCCAGCAGTTTAGTACCGGGGGCAAGCGGGGAGCTGTTTTTT. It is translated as CASSLVPGASGELFF.

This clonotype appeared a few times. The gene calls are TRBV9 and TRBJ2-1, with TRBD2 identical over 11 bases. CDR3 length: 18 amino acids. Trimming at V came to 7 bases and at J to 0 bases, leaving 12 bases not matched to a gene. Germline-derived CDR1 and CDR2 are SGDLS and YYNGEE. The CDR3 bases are TGTGCCAGCGAGCCTGTAGCGGGAGGGCCGGGCTCCTACAATGAGCAGTTCTTC. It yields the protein CASEPVAGGPGSYNEQFF.

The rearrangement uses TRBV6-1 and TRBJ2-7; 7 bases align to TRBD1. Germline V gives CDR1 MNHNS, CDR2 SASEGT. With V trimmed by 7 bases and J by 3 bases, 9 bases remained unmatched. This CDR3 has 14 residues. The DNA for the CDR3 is TGTGCCAGCACCCTTGCCCAGGGGGTCTACGAGCAGTACGTC. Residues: CASTLAQGVYEQYV.

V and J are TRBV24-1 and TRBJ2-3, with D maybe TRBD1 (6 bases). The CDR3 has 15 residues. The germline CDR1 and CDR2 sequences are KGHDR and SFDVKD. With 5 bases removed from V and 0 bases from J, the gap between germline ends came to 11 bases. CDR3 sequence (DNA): TGTGCCACCAGTGTAAGGACAGCTAGCACAGATACGCAGTATTTT. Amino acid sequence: CATSVRTASTDTQYF.

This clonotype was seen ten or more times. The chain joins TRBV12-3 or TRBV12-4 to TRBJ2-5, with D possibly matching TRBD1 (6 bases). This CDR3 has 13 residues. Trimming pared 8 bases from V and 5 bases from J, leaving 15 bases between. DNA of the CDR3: TGTGCCAGCGGCTACAGGGTTGGGGAGACCCAGTACTTC. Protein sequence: CASGYRVGETQYF.

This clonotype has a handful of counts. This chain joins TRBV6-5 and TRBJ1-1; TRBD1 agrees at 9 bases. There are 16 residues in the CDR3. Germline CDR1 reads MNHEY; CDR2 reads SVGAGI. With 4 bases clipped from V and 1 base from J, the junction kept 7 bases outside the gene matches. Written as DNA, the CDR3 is TGTGCCAGCAGTTCCCGACAGGGGGACCCGAACACTGAAGCTTTCTTT. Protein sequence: CASSSRQGDPNTEAFF.

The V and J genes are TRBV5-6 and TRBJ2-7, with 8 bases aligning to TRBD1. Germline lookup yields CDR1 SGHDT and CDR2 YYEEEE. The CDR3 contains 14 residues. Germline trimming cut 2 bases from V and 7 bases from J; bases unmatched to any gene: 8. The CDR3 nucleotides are TGTGCCAGCAGCTTCGGCCAGGGGGCTTGGGAGCAGTACTTC. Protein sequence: CASSFGQGAWEQYF.

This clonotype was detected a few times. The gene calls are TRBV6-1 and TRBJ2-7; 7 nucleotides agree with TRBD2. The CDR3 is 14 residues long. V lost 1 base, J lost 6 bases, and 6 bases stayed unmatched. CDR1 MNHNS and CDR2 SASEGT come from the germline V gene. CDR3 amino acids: CASSEVRGVGEQYV. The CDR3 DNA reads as TGTGCCAGCAGTGAAGTTCGGGGGGTAGGCGAGCAGTACGTC.

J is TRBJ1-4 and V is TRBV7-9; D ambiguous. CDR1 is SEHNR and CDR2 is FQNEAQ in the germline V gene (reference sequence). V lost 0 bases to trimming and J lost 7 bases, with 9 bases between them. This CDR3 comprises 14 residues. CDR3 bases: TGTGCCAGCAGCTTAGCCGGCCTCGGTGAAAAACTGTTTTTT. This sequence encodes CASSLAGLGEKLFF. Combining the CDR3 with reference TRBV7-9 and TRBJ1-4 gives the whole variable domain DTGVSQNPRHKITKRGQNVTFRCDPISEHNRLYWYRQTLGQGPEFLTYFQNEAQLEKSRLLSDRFSAERPKGSFSTLEIQRTEQGDSAMYLCASSLAGLGEKLFFGSGTQLSVL.

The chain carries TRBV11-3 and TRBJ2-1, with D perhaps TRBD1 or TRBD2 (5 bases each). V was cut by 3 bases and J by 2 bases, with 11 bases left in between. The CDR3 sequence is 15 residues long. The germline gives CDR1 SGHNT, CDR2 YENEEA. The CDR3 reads CASSFLGGPYNEQFF. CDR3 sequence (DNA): TGTGCCAGCAGCTTCCTTGGGGGACCCTACAATGAGCAGTTCTTC.

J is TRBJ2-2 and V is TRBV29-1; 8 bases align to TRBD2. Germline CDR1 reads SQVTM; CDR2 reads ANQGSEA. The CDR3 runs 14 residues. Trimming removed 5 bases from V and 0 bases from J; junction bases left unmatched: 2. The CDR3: CSVRGGANTGELFF. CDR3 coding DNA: TGCAGCGTTCGGGGGGGCGCGAACACCGGGGAGCTGTTTTTT.

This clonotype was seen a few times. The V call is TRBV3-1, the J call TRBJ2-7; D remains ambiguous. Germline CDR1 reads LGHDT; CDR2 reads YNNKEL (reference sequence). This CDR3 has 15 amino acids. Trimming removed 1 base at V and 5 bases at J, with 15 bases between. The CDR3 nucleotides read TGTGCCAGCAGCCAAGTGGGCGTCATCCCCCACGAGCAGTACTTC. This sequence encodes CASSQVGVIPHEQYF.

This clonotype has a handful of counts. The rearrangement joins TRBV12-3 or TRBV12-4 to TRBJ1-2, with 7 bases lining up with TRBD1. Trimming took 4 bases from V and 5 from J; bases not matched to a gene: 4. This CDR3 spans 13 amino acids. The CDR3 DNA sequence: TGTGCCAGCAGTTGGGGACAGCGATATGGCTACACCTTC. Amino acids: CASSWGQRYGYTF.

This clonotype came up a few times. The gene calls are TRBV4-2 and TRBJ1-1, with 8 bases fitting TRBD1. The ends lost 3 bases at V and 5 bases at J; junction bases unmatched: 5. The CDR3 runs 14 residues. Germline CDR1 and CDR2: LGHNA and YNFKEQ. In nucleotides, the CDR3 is TGTGCCAGCAGCCATGGGACAGGCGGAACTGAAGCTTTCTTT. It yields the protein CASSHGTGGTEAFF.

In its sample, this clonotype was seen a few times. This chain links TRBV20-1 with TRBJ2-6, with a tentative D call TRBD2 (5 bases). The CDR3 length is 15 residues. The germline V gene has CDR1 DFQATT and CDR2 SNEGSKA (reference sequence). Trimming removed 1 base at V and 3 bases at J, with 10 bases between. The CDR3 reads CSARVYGVGANVLTF. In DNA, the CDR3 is TGCAGTGCTAGAGTCTACGGGGTTGGGGCCAACGTCCTGACTTTC.